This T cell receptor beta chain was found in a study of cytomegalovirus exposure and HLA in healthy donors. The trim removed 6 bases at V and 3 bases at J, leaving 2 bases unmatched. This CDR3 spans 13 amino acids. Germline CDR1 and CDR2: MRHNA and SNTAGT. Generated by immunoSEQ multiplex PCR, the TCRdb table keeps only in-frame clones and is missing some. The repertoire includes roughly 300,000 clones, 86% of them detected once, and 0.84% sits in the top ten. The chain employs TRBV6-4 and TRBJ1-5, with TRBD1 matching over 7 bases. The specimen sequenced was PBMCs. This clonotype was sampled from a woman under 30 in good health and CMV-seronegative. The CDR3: CASSTGVNQPQHF. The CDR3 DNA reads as TGTGCCAGCAGCACAGGGGTCAATCAGCCCCAGCATTTT.